The source of this T cell receptor (beta chain) is a study of blood T cells in healthy people across ages. The CDR3 runs 14 residues. Trimming took off 5 bases at V and 11 bases at J, with 21 bases between the two ends. Germline CDR1 MDHEN, CDR2 SYDVKM. Total RNA was extracted at no less than 6 micrograms per sample. The study's findings and limits: Higher diversity, along with more naive CD4+ cells, distinguished long-lived donors from aged donors. Diversity estimates from one million T cells were considered underestimates.

Using a J-beta primer mix together with a sample-barcoded 5' primer, a second PCR was run for about 6 to 12 cycles. A 12-random-nucleotide template-switch adaptor tagged each cDNA molecule. TCRdb re-derived calls from the 5' RACE reads in MiXCR, one entry per CDR3 protein. The sample consists of around 1.5 million distinct CDR3 sequences, roughly 30% of them appearing once. Worth noting for this clonotype: Antigen unknown.

V usage is TRBV28 and J usage is TRBJ2-5; D unresolved. This TCR came from a woman in her thirties in good health. Sequenced sample: blood. The CDR3 is CASSPRGFYNEQYF. The CDR3, as DNA: TGTGCCAGCAGTCCCCGAGGCTTCTACAATGAGCAGTACTTC.